This T cell receptor beta chain was captured by sequencing in a study of CD8+CD57+ T cells in acquired aplastic anemia. Study results and caveats: Both patients and controls carried the same twenty-nine CD8+ CDR3 sequences.

Profiles of TCR beta VDJ and CDR3 were generated from a genomic DNA template. In TCRdb, the reads were re-called with MiXCR into one record per CDR3 protein. The sample includes approximately 130,000 distinct CDR3 sequences, 40% to 45% seen only once; the top ten take roughly 8.1%. In its sample, this clonotype was seen many times. Its cognate antigen is unknown. Germline V CDR1 and CDR2: SNHLY, FYNNEI. The CDR3 contains 15 residues. The germline V and J ends were trimmed by 5 bases and 7 bases, with 18 bases remaining between them. Sequencing was performed on sorted CD4+, CD8+, or CD8+CD57+ T cells (not recorded which) from PBMCs. This TCR was recovered from a human donor in good health, serving as a control. V gene TRBV2 combines with J gene TRBJ2-1; D is undetermined. The CDR3 coding sequence is TGTGCCAGCAGTCTGGTAGCTCGCTCTCGGAATGAGCAGTTCTTC. Amino acid sequence: CASSLVARSRNEQFF.